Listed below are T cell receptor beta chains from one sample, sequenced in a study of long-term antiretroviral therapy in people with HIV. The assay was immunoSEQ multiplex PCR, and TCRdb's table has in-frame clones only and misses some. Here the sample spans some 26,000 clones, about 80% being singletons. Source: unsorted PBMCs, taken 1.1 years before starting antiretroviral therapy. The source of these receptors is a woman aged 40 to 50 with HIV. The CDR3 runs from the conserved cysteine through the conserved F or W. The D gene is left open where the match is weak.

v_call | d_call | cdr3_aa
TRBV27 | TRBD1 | CASSLSLGQGVAFF
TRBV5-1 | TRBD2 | CASSPGTSGRVYEQYF
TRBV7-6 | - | CASSPQGSAGYTF
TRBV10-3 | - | CAISESATGNYGYTF
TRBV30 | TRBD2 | CAWSEDGGRLGSYNEQFF
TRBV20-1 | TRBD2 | CSARDRGEKFF
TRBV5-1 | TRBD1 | CASSLAQGYTGELFF
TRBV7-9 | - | CASSLGQSPSPLHF
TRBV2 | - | CASSRQPLSSYEQYF
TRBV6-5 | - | CASLSTDTQYF
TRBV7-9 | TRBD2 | CASSSWLAGGLSHEQFF
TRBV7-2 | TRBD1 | CASSLGYLGRDRGYTF
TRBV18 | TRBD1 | CASSQDRAAKNIQYF
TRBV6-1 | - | CASSRGSGNTIYF
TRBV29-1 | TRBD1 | CSVADRGDQPQHF
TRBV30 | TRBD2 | CAWSGEGGWVDTQYF
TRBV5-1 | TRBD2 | CASSLERGQETQYF
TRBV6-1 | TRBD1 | CASTLSRTGGFEQFF
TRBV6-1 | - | CASEDASTGSTEAFF
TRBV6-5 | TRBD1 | CASSYLGGTEQFF
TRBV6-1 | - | CASSEPYTYQETQYF
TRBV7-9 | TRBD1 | CASSLWVQGAFGYTF
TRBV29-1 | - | CSAHLGSSGNTIYF
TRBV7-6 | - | CASSFNRVDEKLFF
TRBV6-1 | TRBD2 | CASSVIAGGADTQYF
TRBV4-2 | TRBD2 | CASSQDLAGEEQFF
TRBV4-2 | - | CASSQGRVTGKMGVFYGYTF
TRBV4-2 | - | CASSQEGDEQFF
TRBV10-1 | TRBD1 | CASSVGTGAYEQYF
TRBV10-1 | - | CASSESKRGGWNNEQFF
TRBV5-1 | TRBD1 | CASSPEGQGANGYTF
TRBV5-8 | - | CASSARGSTNEKLFF
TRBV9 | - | CASSVAAPGRTEAFF
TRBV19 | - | CASSLGQGRSYEQYF
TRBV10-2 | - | CASSGPRGTTGELFF
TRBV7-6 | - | CASSLPDGYGYTF
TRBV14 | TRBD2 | CASSPLRGGTEQYF